This T cell receptor (beta chain) is drawn from a study of T cells in Graves' hyperthyroidism and ophthalmopathy. RNA transcripts served as the template for amplifying TCR beta CDR3 regions. Researchers ran a first-round RT-PCR on the TCR CDR3 using the HTBI primer set. One entry per CDR3 protein results from TCRdb running MiXCR on the multiplex PCR reads. The data contain fewer than 900,000 distinct CDR3 sequences, approximately 18% of them singletons. In this sample, this clonotype turned up many times. Antigen unknown. Looked up from germline, CDR1 is SGHVS and CDR2 is FQNEAQ. Unmatched junction bases numbered 2, after V lost 5 bases and J lost 1 base. CDR3 length equals 16 residues. Thyroid ultrasound, orbital computed tomography, clinical symptoms, and serum thyroxine and TRAb underpinned diagnoses. Blood dates from first hyperthyroidism diagnosis, before any ophthalmopathy symptoms. PBMCs were collected from an approximately 9.5 ml volume of fresh peripheral blood.

Whole-study results and caveats: From stable hyperthyroidism, ophthalmopathy was separated by a 13 V-J model.

The chain links TRBV7-8 to TRBJ2-3; 14 nucleotides line up with TRBD2. The source of this sequence is a woman aged 50 to 60 with Graves' hyperthyroidism that later progressed to Graves' ophthalmopathy. Sequenced sample: blood. The CDR3, as DNA: TGTGCCAGCAGCGCGGGACTAGCGGGGGGCACAGATACGCAGTATTTT. It specifies CASSAGLAGGTDTQYF.